One and the same sample provided the 17 T cell receptor beta chains below, sequenced in a study of memory CD4+ T cells and cytomegalovirus serostatus (dated by TCRdb to between 2018 and 2021). Libraries were built with the immunoSEQ multiplex PCR assay. What TCRdb holds here is the immuneACCESS table cut down to in-frame rearrangements. Part of the clones is not present; checked against another copy, under half of the missing clones reflect an unresolved V gene, and the others are unexplained. The table for this sample lists approximately 61,000 clones; about 78% of them were counted only once. The ten largest clonotypes hold approximately 0.5% of the sample. Single viable CD3+CD4+CD8-CD45RO+ cells were sorted as memory CD4+ T cells on a FACSAria II. The sequenced material came from memory CD4+ T cells from blood. These receptors were collected from an adult in good health and CMV-seronegative. Some clones in this sample may be carry-over from other donors' samples.

The chain recombines TRBV28 with TRBJ2-5, with no clear D. CDR3 length equals 13 residues. Germline V CDR1 and CDR2: MDHEN, SYDVKM. The ends were cut back, 9 bases at V and 5 bases at J, with 16 bases in the middle. The CDR3 DNA follows: TGTGCCAGTTATCTTTCGGGTGAGGAGACCCAGTACTTC. Translating it yields CASYLSGEETQYF. The full variable domain, rest sourced from reference TRBV28 and TRBJ2-5, is DVKVTQSSRYLVKRTGEKVFLECVQDMDHENMFWYRQDPGLGLRLIYFSYDVKMKEKGDIPEGYSVSREKKERFSLILESASTNQTSMYLCASYLSGEETQYFGPGTRLLVL.

In the case of this clone: Other nucleotide sequences in the sample specify the same CDR3. The chain joins TRBV7-3 to TRBJ2-5, with TRBD1 identical over 7 bases. This CDR3 comprises 14 residues. Germline V gene data show CDR1 as SGHTA and CDR2 as FQGTGA. J was trimmed by 2 bases and V by 5 bases; bases with no gene match: 5. CDR3 bases: TGTGCCAGCAGCCCGACAGGGCTACAAGAGACCCAGTACTTC. Residues: CASSPTGLQETQYF. The full variable domain, with the rest looked up from reference TRBV7-3 and TRBJ2-5, is GAGVSQTPSNKVTEKGKYVELRCDPISGHTALYWYRQSLGQGPEFLIYFQGTGAADDSGLPNDRFFAVRPEGSVSTLKIQRTERGDSAVYLCASSPTGLQETQYFGPGTRLLVL.

V and J are TRBV19 and TRBJ2-3; perhaps TRBD1 as D (5 bases). Germline lookup yields CDR1 LNHDA and CDR2 SQIVND (reference sequence). The V end was cut by 6 bases, the J end by 6 bases, with 13 bases between. The CDR3 has 13 residues. The CDR3 DNA reads TGTGCCAGTAGGTTGGCAGGGCCGGATACGCAGTATTTT. This translates into CASRLAGPDTQYF.

This chain uses TRBV7-9 with TRBJ2-7; D unclear. The germline CDR1 and CDR2 sequences are SEHNR and FQNEAQ (reference sequence). This CDR3 contains 15 residues. V was trimmed by 5 bases and J by 0 bases, leaving 14 bases between them. CDR3 loop: CASSPSIGDSYEQYF. CDR3 DNA sequence: TGTGCCAGCAGCCCATCGATAGGTGACTCCTACGAGCAGTACTTC.

The rearrangement joins TRBV2 to TRBJ2-1, with 12 bases aligning to TRBD2. V shed 4 bases and J 4 bases; nucleotides not matched to a gene: 2. The length of the CDR3 is 15 residues. Per the germline V gene, CDR1 is SNHLY and CDR2 is FYNNEI. The CDR3 is CASSGGLAGYNEQFF. The CDR3 DNA reads TGTGCCAGCAGTGGCGGACTAGCGGGGTACAATGAGCAGTTCTTC.

CDR3 nucleotide sequence: TGTGCCAGCAGTTCACTAGCGGGAGGGTACAATGAGCAGTTCTTC. Translated: CASSSLAGGYNEQFF. The chain is built from TRBV27 and TRBJ2-1; 13 nucleotides align to TRBD2. Losses at the gene ends were 4 bases for V and 4 bases for J; bases not matched to a gene: 1. The CDR3 has 15 amino acids. The germline CDR1 and CDR2 sequences are MNHEY and SMNVEV (reference sequence).

The CDR3 nucleotides are TGTGCCAGCAGCTTAGAGCTCAGGGACCTGGATGGCTACACCTTC. Protein: CASSLELRDLDGYTF. The V and J genes are TRBV7-2 and TRBJ1-2; TRBD1 might be the D (5 bases). Trimming left V 1 base short and J 6 bases short, with 15 bases between. Germline V gene sequence: CDR1 SGHTA, CDR2 FQGNSA. The CDR3 runs to 15 residues. The variable domain in full, completed from reference TRBV7-2 and TRBJ1-2, reads GAGVSQSPSNKVTEKGKDVELRCDPISGHTALYWYRQSLGQGLEFLIYFQGNSAPDKSGLPSDRFSAERTGGSVSTLTIQRTQQEDSAVYLCASSLELRDLDGYTFGSGTRLTVV.

The table lists this clone with a few counts. The chain employs TRBV5-1 and TRBJ1-2, with D possibly TRBD1 on 6 matching bases. V was trimmed by 0 bases and J by 4 bases, leaving 16 bases between them. The V gene's germline CDR1 is SGHRS and CDR2 YFSETQ. The CDR3 runs to 16 residues. The chain's CDR3 is CASSLGNAGAGYGYTF. CDR3 bases: TGCGCCAGCAGCTTGGGTAATGCGGGGGCCGGCTATGGCTACACCTTC.

The V and J genes are TRBV6-1 and TRBJ2-1; D remains unclear. Germline assignment: CDR1 MNHNS and CDR2 SASEGT. CDR3 length: 15 residues. V gave up 8 bases and J gave up 5 bases, with 19 bases separating them. In DNA, the CDR3 is TGTGCCAGCTCTGGACCCCCCGCTCGTAACAATGAGCAGTTCTTC. Translation gives CASSGPPARNNEQFF.

This clone showed up just a few times. The chain couples TRBV4-3 to TRBJ1-5; TRBD1 is a possible D gene (5 bases). V lost 0 bases and J lost 6, with 15 bases in between. CDR1 is LGHNA and CDR2 is YSLEER in the germline V gene. This CDR3 has 16 amino acids. The CDR3 spells CASSQEVAQGGQPQHF. The CDR3 DNA follows: TGCGCCAGCAGCCAAGAGGTTGCGCAGGGTGGTCAGCCCCAGCATTTT.

The V call is TRBV27, the J call TRBJ2-7; D is unclear. V gave up 5 bases and J gave up 0 bases, with 8 bases separating them. The germline CDR1 and CDR2 sequences are MNHEY and SMNVEV (reference sequence). CDR3 length equals 13 residues. CDR3 loop: CASSIGFSYEQYF. The CDR3 region has the DNA TGTGCCAGCAGTATAGGGTTCTCCTACGAGCAGTACTTC.

This clone was seen a single time. V gene TRBV25-1 combines with J gene TRBJ1-1; tentatively, D is TRBD1 (6 bases). Per the germline V gene, CDR1 is MGHDK and CDR2 is SYGVNS. CDR3 length equals 14 residues. V dropped 4 bases and J dropped 6 bases, with 15 bases sitting between them. The CDR3 protein is CASSAQGRGAEAFF. In DNA form, the CDR3 reads TGTGCCAGCAGTGCTCAGGGGAGGGGAGCTGAAGCTTTCTTT.

The gene calls are TRBV27 and TRBJ2-7; 8 nucleotides line up with TRBD1. Germline-derived CDR1 and CDR2 are MNHEY and SMNVEV (reference sequence). This CDR3 contains 12 residues. Trimming cost V 4 bases and J 5 bases; bases outside gene matches: 1. DNA of the CDR3: TGTGCCAGCAGTTCCAGGGGGCACGAGCAGTACTTC. It encodes CASSSRGHEQYF.

V usage is TRBV5-1 and J usage is TRBJ2-5; no clear D gene. This CDR3 is built from 14 residues. CDR1 SGHRS and CDR2 YFSETQ come from the germline V gene. V was clipped by 0 bases and J by 3 bases, with 9 bases between them. This CDR3 reads CASSLEWPKETQYF. DNA for the CDR3: TGCGCCAGCAGCTTGGAATGGCCTAAAGAGACCCAGTACTTC.

CDR3 residues: CASSQSGSGNTIYF. The CDR3 nucleotides are TGCGCCAGCAGCCAGTCGGGGTCTGGAAACACCATATATTTT. This chain connects TRBV4-3 to TRBJ1-3, with D hard to call. Germline V lookup: CDR1 LGHNA, CDR2 YSLEER. The V gene lost 3 bases and the J gene lost 1 base, with 7 bases spanning the gap. The CDR3 length is 14 residues.

This chain joins TRBV6-6 and TRBJ1-4; D is uncertain. Germline assignment: CDR1 MNHNY and CDR2 SVGAGI (reference sequence). The ends were cut back, 6 bases at V and 6 bases at J, with 11 bases in the middle. The CDR3 contains 13 residues. Here the CDR3 reads CASSLLTDEKLFF. Here the CDR3 DNA reads TGTGCCAGCAGCTTACTCACCGATGAAAAACTGTTTTTT.

This clone was seen just once. The chain is built from TRBV25-1 and TRBJ2-1; D might be TRBD2 (6 bases). This CDR3 spans 14 amino acids. The V and J ends lost 6 bases and 4 bases respectively, with 13 bases between them. Germline CDR1 and CDR2: MGHDK and SYGVNS. The CDR3 is CASSSGWAYNEQFF. In nucleotides, the CDR3 is TGTGCCAGCAGCAGCGGGTGGGCTTACAATGAGCAGTTCTTC.